The T cell receptor (beta chain) under discussion was sequenced for a study of blood T cell repertoires in COVID-19. Study overall: COVID-19 samples collected from the United States, Italy and Spain covered acute and convalescent phases. Sources were T cells, B-cell-depleted T cells, or PBMCs; the material itself was cDNA or gDNA.

The authors' processing: Nucleated cell counts were estimated from reference gene primer amplification. Measured with immunoSEQ multiplex PCR; TCRdb has only the in-frame clones, and not every one. V, J and clone size reflect that table, while D and trimming were determined from the DNA. The sample contains approximately 46,000 clones, roughly 86% of which appear only once. The junction had 12 bases not matched to a gene; V was cut back by 4 bases and J by 5 bases. This CDR3 region has 16 residues. Germline CDR1 SEHNR, CDR2 FQNEAQ (reference sequence). The chain recombines TRBV7-9 with TRBJ2-5, with 8 bases that match TRBD1. Material for sequencing was peripheral blood. The TCR originated in a man between 60 and 70 years old with active or convalescent COVID-19. The CDR3 spells CASSSSGTGFAETQYF. The CDR3 coding sequence is TGTGCCAGCAGCTCTAGTGGGACAGGCTTTGCGGAGACCCAGTACTTC.